A single sample is the source of the 28 T cell receptor beta chains below, sequenced in a study of T-cell memory formation after mild COVID-19. Each CDR3 protein is one row after TCRdb ran MiXCR on the 5' RACE reads. Of about 190,000 distinct CDR3 sequences listed, about 17% are singletons. The sequenced material came from PBMCs or a T cell subset sorted from them (not recorded which). Every receptor here comes from an adult woman who had mild COVID-19 (a few samples of this study predate the infection). Cell type and time point are not known.

This clonotype came up a few times. The chain carries TRBV3-1 and TRBJ2-7; tentatively, D is TRBD1 or TRBD2 (5 bases each). The CDR3 is 11 residues long. CDR1 is LGHDT and CDR2 is YNNKEL in the germline V gene (reference sequence). The V gene lost 5 bases and the J gene lost 3 bases, with 5 bases spanning the gap. The CDR3 is CASSGGYEQYF. The CDR3 DNA sequence: TGTGCCAGCAGCGGGGGCTACGAGCAGTACTTC.

The chain couples TRBV9 to TRBJ2-3; D is unclear. Trimming took 0 bases from V and 0 from J, leaving 8 bases between them. Germline V gene lookup returns CDR1 SGDLS and CDR2 YYNGEE. CDR3 length: 15 residues. The CDR3 DNA reads as TGTGCCAGCAGCGTAGGCTCGATAAGCACAGATACGCAGTATTTT. Translating it yields CASSVGSISTDTQYF.

The chain joins TRBV15 to TRBJ2-7; no reliable D call. The CDR3 covers 12 residues. The germline V and J ends were trimmed by 1 base and 5 bases, with 6 bases remaining between them. Germline lookup yields CDR1 LNHNV and CDR2 YYDKDF (reference sequence). CDR3 nucleotide sequence: TGTGCCACCAGCAGAGTTCGGAACGAGCAGTACTTC. Translation: CATSRVRNEQYF. The full variable domain, in which reference TRBV15 and TRBJ2-7 provide the parts outside the CDR3, is DAMVIQNPRYQVTQFGKPVTLSCSQTLNHNVMYWYQQKSSQAPKLLFHYYDKDFNNEADTPDNFQSRRPNTSFCFLDIRSPGLGDTAMYLCATSRVRNEQYFGPGTRLTVT.

This chain links TRBV5-1 with TRBJ2-7; D uncertain. Germline V gives CDR1 SGHRS, CDR2 YFSETQ. This CDR3 is built from 16 residues. V was pared by 4 bases and J by 6 bases, with 23 bases between. CDR3 amino acids: CASSPNLQSAPSEQYF. As DNA, the CDR3 is TGCGCCAGCAGCCCCAACTTACAGAGCGCTCCGAGCGAGCAGTACTTC.

The chain has TRBV12-3 or TRBV12-4 and TRBJ2-2; TRBD2 might be the D (6 bases). CDR3 length: 15 amino acids. V lost 6 bases and J lost 5, with 16 bases in between. This chain's CDR3 is CASSPGLQRTGELFF. CDR3 sequence (DNA): TGTGCCAGCAGCCCGGGACTCCAAAGGACCGGGGAGCTGTTTTTT.

This clonotype was detected only a few times. The chain links TRBV20-1 to TRBJ1-1; no reliable D call. V dropped 3 bases and J dropped 1 base, with 9 bases sitting between them. The CDR3 is made up of 13 amino acids. The germline V gene encodes CDR1 DFQATT and CDR2 SNEGSKA (reference sequence). The CDR3 DNA sequence: TGCAGTGCTAGTGGCGCAGGGAACACTGAAGCTTTCTTT. It is translated as CSASGAGNTEAFF.

The V gene is TRBV12-3 or TRBV12-4, the J gene TRBJ1-4, with a weak D call TRBD1 (5 bases). CDR3 length: 15 amino acids. Trimming removed 3 bases from V and 7 bases from J, with 15 bases in between. This chain's CDR3 is CASSFRETGREKLFF. Here the CDR3 DNA reads TGTGCCAGCAGTTTCCGGGAAACAGGTCGTGAAAAACTGTTTTTT.

The V gene is TRBV5-6, the J gene TRBJ2-5; 10 bases match TRBD1. Unmatched junction bases numbered 17, after V lost 5 bases and J lost 4 bases. Germline lookup yields CDR1 SGHDT and CDR2 YYEEEE. This CDR3 is 18 amino acids long. CDR3 sequence: CASRKMLDRGGFGETQYF. The DNA of the CDR3 is TGTGCCAGCAGGAAAATGCTGGACAGGGGGGGTTTTGGAGAGACCCAGTACTTC.

This clonotype was seen a single time. The chain recombines TRBV7-8 with TRBJ2-7, with D maybe TRBD1 (6 bases). CDR1 and CDR2 (germline): SGHVS, FQNEAQ. The CDR3 loop spans 14 amino acids. V gave up 3 bases and J gave up 8 bases, with 17 bases separating them. CDR3 sequence reads: CASSFRRTVPKQYF. In DNA form, the CDR3 reads TGTGCCAGCAGCTTTAGACGGACAGTGCCCAAGCAGTACTTC.

This clonotype turned up a few times. This chain links TRBV5-1 with TRBJ1-6; D is perhaps TRBD1 (5 bases). The germline V gene has CDR1 SGHRS and CDR2 YFSETQ. V dropped 0 bases and J dropped 8 bases, with 9 bases sitting between them. The CDR3 is made up of 14 amino acids. CDR3 DNA sequence: TGCGCCAGCAGCTTGGGACAGAACCATTCACCCCTCCACTTT. This translates into CASSLGQNHSPLHF.

V gene TRBV7-2 combines with J gene TRBJ2-7; D gene ambiguous. The CDR3 covers 17 residues. Trimming left V 3 bases short and J 6 bases short, with 24 bases between. Germline CDR1 and CDR2: SGHTA and FQGNSA. The CDR3 is CASSFPRRLEETGEQYF. CDR3 DNA: TGTGCCAGCAGCTTTCCTCGTAGACTGGAAGAGACTGGCGAGCAGTACTTC.

CDR3 sequence: CSARAQGTDTQYF. CDR3 nucleotide sequence: TGCAGTGCTAGAGCTCAGGGCACAGATACGCAGTATTTT. This chain links TRBV20-1 with TRBJ2-3, with unresolved D. Trimming took off 1 base at V and 1 base at J, with 6 bases between the two ends. This CDR3 contains 13 residues. Germline CDR1 is DFQATT and CDR2 is SNEGSKA (reference sequence).

This clonotype occurred many times. J is TRBJ2-3 and V is TRBV5-1; D unresolved. CDR1 and CDR2 from the germline V gene are SGHRS and YFSETQ. The CDR3 covers 13 residues. V shed 3 bases and J shed 3 bases, with 8 bases lying between them. Written as DNA, the CDR3 is TGCGCCAGCAGCTCCCCTGGGACAGATACGCAGTATTTT. Translation: CASSSPGTDTQYF.

This clonotype appeared a few times. This chain joins TRBV12-3 or TRBV12-4 and TRBJ2-3, with TRBD2 identical over 10 bases. The CDR3 loop spans 15 amino acids. V shed 3 bases and J 4 bases; nucleotides not matched to a gene: 4. The CDR3 DNA is TGTGCCAGCAGTTTCAGCGGGGGGGCTCCAGATACGCAGTATTTT. Translation gives CASSFSGGAPDTQYF.

This clonotype was picked up a small number of times. The genes are TRBV11-2 and TRBJ1-1; TRBD1 matches at 7 bases. CDR3 length: 13 residues. V lost 5 bases, J lost 2 bases, and 2 bases stayed unmatched. Germline V gene lookup returns CDR1 SGHAT and CDR2 FQNNGV. DNA for the CDR3: TGTGCCAGCAGCCAGGGGGTTAACACTGAAGCTTTCTTT. This codes for CASSQGVNTEAFF.

This clonotype occurred a few times. This sequence joins TRBV5-4 and TRBJ2-7, with 10 bases lining up with TRBD1. Trimming took 5 bases from V and 5 from J; bases not matched to a gene: 10. This CDR3 comprises 15 residues. CDR1 and CDR2 from the germline V gene are SGHNT and YYREEE (reference sequence). The CDR3 DNA reads as TGTGCCAGCAGTTCAGACCGGGACAGGGGCCACGAGCAGTACTTC. The encoded protein is CASSSDRDRGHEQYF.

This clonotype was observed many times. The rearrangement links TRBV5-1 to TRBJ1-1, with unresolved D. This CDR3 has 17 amino acids. The germline V gene encodes CDR1 SGHRS and CDR2 YFSETQ. Trimming removed 1 base at V and 2 bases at J, with 18 bases between. The CDR3 DNA follows: TGCGCCAGCAGCTTGAGCCGCTACAGCTACAACAACACTGAAGCTTTCTTT. Translating it yields CASSLSRYSYNNTEAFF.

This clonotype was detected only a few times. V gene TRBV18 combines with J gene TRBJ1-1; D is undetermined. The CDR3 spans 16 residues. Germline loops: CDR1 KGHSH, CDR2 LQKENI. V was pared by 3 bases and J by 3 bases, with 17 bases between. The CDR3 DNA follows: TGTGCCAGCTCACCTCCGAATCCGTCACGGGACACTGAAGCTTTCTTT. Amino acids: CASSPPNPSRDTEAFF.

Only a few counts were recorded for this clonotype. This sequence joins TRBV20-1 and TRBJ2-5, with TRBD2 matching 14 bases. Germline loops: CDR1 DFQATT, CDR2 SNEGSKA (reference sequence). Unmatched junction bases numbered 8, after V lost 5 bases and J lost 6 bases. This CDR3 is 15 amino acids long. The CDR3 DNA follows: TGCAGTGCTCCACTGACTAGCGGGGGGGGAAAGACCCAGTACTTC. This gives the protein CSAPLTSGGGKTQYF.

This rearrangement joins TRBV29-1 to TRBJ2-1; 8 bases are shared with TRBD1. V was clipped by 7 bases and J by 7 bases; unmatched bases: 12. This CDR3 contains 14 residues. Germline lookup yields CDR1 SQVTM and CDR2 ANQGSEA. The CDR3 reads CSDAGTGFTNEQFF. DNA of the CDR3: TGCAGCGACGCCGGGACAGGATTTACTAATGAGCAGTTCTTC.

This chain joins TRBV27 and TRBJ1-1, with D unresolved. This CDR3 spans 14 amino acids. Germline CDR1 MNHEY, CDR2 SMNVEV (reference sequence). Deletions cut 8 bases from V and 2 bases from J, with 15 bases between. CDR3 bases: TGTGCCAGCCGCCCCCTCCAAGGAAACACTGAAGCTTTCTTT. Protein product: CASRPLQGNTEAFF.

This clonotype was counted at least ten times. V gene TRBV12-3 or TRBV12-4 combines with J gene TRBJ1-2; no definite D call. This CDR3 region has 13 residues. V lost 8 bases and J lost 6, with 16 bases in between. CDR3 coding DNA: TGTGCCAGCGGGCAAAGGGTGAGAGATGGCTACACCTTC. Translating it yields CASGQRVRDGYTF.

The gene calls are TRBV30 and TRBJ2-6; no reliable D call. Between the trimmed V and J ends, which lost 3 bases and 0 bases, there was a span of 15 bases. CDR3 length equals 17 residues. Germline assignment: CDR1 GTSNPN and CDR2 SVGIG (reference sequence). The CDR3 region is CAWSFRRQVSGANVLTF. The CDR3 nucleotides read TGTGCCTGGAGCTTCCGCCGGCAGGTCTCTGGGGCCAACGTCCTGACTTTC.

This chain uses TRBV5-1 with TRBJ2-1; TRBD2 is a possible D gene (5 bases). The CDR3 has 14 amino acids. Per germline, CDR1 SGHRS and CDR2 YFSETQ. Trimming took off 4 bases at V and 6 bases at J, with 14 bases between the two ends. CDR3: CASSPRSGFNEQFF. Here the CDR3 DNA reads TGCGCCAGCAGCCCTCGCTCGGGATTCAATGAGCAGTTCTTC.

This clonotype was counted a few times. The chain joins TRBV5-1 to TRBJ2-1; D is unresolved. In germline, CDR1 is SGHRS, CDR2 YFSETQ. The CDR3 has 14 residues. Between the trimmed V and J ends, which lost 4 bases and 2 bases, there was a span of 10 bases. CDR3 coding DNA: TGCGCCAGCAGCCTGGACCCCGCCTACAATGAGCAGTTCTTC. Translating it yields CASSLDPAYNEQFF.

This clonotype was found a few times. The J gene is TRBJ2-1, the V gene TRBV9; 10 bases fit TRBD2. Germline V gene data show CDR1 as SGDLS and CDR2 as YYNGEE. This CDR3 is 15 amino acids long. Losses at the gene ends were 0 bases for V and 8 bases for J; bases not matched to a gene: 5. CDR3 in amino acids: CASSVGSSGSYEQFF. DNA of the CDR3: TGTGCCAGCAGCGTAGGGTCTAGCGGGAGTTATGAGCAGTTCTTC.

In this sample, this clonotype turned up a few times. This chain uses TRBV7-2 with TRBJ1-5, with D perhaps matching TRBD1 (5 bases). The CDR3 spans 14 residues. Germline CDR1 SGHTA, CDR2 FQGNSA. Trimming pared 2 bases from V and 4 bases from J, leaving 9 bases between. The CDR3 sequence: CASSLISGNQPQHF. CDR3 bases: TGTGCCAGCAGCTTAATTTCAGGGAATCAGCCCCAGCATTTT.

Only a few counts were recorded for this clonotype. V gene TRBV7-6 combines with J gene TRBJ1-2; 8 bases line up with TRBD1. With 3 bases clipped from V and 7 bases from J, the junction kept 4 bases outside the gene matches. Germline CDR1 reads SGHVS; CDR2 reads FNYEAQ. The length of the CDR3 is 13 residues. The chain's CDR3 is CASSFGQGGGYTF. The CDR3 DNA reads as TGTGCCAGCAGCTTTGGACAGGGAGGTGGCTACACCTTC.